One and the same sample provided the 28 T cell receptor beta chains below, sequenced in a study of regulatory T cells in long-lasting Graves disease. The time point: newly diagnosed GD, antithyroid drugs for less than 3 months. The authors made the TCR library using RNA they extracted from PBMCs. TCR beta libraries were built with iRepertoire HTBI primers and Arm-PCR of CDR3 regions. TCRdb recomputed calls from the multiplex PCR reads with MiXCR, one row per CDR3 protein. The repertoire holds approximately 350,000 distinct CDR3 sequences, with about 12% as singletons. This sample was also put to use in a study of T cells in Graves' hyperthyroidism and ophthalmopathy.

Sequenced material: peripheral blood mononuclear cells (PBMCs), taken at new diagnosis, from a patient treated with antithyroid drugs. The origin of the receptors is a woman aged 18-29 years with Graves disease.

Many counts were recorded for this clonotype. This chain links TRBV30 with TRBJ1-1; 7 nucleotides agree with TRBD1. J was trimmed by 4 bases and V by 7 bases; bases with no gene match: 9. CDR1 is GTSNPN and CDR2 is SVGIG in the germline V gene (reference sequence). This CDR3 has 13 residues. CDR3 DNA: TGTGCCTTCCGGGGACAGCCAGGCACTGAAGCTTTCTTT. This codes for CAFRGQPGTEAFF.

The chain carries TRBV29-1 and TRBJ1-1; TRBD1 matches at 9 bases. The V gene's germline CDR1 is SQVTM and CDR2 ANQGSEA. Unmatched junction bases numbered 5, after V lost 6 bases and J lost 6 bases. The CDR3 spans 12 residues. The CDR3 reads CSVGTGNAEAFF. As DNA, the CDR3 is TGCAGCGTCGGGACAGGGAATGCTGAAGCTTTCTTT. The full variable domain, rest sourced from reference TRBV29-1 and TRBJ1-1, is SAVISQKPSRDICQRGTSLTIQCQVDSQVTMMFWYRQQPGQSLTLIATANQGSEATYESGFVIDKFPISRPNLTFSTLTVSNMSPEDSSIYLCSVGTGNAEAFFGQGTRLTVV.

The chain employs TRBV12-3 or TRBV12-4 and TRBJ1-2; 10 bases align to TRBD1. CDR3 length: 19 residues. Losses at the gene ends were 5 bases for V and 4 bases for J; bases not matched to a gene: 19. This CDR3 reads CASSPTTGTGVYLGYGYTF. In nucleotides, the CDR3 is TGTGCCAGCAGTCCCACGACCGGGACAGGGGTCTACCTAGGCTATGGCTACACCTTC.

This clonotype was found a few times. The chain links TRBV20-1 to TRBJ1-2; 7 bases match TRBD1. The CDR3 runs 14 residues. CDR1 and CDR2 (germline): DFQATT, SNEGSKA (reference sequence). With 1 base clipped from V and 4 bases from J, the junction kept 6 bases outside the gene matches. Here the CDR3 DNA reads TGCAGTGCTAGAGCACCTGACAGGGTCTATGGCTACACCTTC. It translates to CSARAPDRVYGYTF.

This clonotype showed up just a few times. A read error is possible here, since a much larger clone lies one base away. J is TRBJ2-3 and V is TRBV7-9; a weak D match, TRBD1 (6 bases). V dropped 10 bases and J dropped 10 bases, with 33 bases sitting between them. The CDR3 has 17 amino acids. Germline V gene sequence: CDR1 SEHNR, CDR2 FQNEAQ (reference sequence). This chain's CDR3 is CAIIIYTGSVRIDAQYF. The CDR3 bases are TGTGCCATCATAATCTACACAGGGTCGGTTCGCATTGATGCGCAGTATTTT.

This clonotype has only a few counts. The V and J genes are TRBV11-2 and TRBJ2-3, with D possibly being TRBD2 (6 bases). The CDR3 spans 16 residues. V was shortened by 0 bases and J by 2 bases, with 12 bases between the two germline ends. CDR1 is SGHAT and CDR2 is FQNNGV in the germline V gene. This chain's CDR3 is CASSLDGGSSTDTQYF. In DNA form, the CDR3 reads TGTGCCAGCAGCTTAGATGGGGGGTCCTCCACAGATACGCAGTATTTT.

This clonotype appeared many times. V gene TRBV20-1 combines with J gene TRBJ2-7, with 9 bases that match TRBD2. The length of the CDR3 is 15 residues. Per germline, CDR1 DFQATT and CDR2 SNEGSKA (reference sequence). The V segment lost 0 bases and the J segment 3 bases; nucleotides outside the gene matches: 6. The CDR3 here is CSAREGTSQFYEQYF. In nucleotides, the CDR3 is TGCAGTGCTAGAGAAGGGACTAGCCAGTTCTACGAGCAGTACTTC.

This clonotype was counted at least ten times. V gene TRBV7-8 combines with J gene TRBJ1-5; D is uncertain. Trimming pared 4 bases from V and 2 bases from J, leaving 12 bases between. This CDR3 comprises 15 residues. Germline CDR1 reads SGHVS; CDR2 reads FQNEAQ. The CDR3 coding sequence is TGTGCCAGCAGCTGGAGAAGGGTGGGCAATCAGCCCCAGCATTTT. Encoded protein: CASSWRRVGNQPQHF.

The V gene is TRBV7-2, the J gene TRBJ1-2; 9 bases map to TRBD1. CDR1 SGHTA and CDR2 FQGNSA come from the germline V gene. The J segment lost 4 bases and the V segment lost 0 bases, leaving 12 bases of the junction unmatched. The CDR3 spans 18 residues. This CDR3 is CASSLAPRTGAGLYGYTF. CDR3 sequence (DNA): TGTGCCAGCAGCTTAGCCCCCCGGACAGGGGCGGGACTCTATGGCTACACCTTC.

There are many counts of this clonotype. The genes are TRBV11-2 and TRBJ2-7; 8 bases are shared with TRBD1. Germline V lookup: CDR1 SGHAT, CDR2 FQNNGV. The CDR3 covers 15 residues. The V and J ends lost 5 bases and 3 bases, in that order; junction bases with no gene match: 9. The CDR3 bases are TGTGCCAGCAGCCCGCGAACCGGGACAGGCTACGAGCAGTACTTC. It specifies CASSPRTGTGYEQYF.

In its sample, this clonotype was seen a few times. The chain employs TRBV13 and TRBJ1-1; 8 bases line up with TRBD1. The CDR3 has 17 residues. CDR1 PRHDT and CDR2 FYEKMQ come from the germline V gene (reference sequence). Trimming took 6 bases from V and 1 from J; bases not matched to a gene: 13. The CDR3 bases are TGTGCCAGCAGTTCCCCCGGGGGACAGGCGCCGAACACTGAAGCTTTCTTT. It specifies CASSSPGGQAPNTEAFF.

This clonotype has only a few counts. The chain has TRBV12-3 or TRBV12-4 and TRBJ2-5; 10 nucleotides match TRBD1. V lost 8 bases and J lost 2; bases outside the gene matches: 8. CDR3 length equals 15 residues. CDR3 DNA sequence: TGTGCCAGCCAAAGGGACAGGGGTTATCAAGAGACCCAGTACTTC. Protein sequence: CASQRDRGYQETQYF.

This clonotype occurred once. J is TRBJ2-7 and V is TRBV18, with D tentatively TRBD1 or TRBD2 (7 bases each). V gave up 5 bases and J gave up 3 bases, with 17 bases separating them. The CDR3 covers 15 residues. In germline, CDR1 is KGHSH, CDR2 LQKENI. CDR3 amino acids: CASSSHRGGGYEQYF. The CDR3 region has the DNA TGTGCCAGCTCATCCCACAGGGGAGGGGGCTACGAGCAGTACTTC.

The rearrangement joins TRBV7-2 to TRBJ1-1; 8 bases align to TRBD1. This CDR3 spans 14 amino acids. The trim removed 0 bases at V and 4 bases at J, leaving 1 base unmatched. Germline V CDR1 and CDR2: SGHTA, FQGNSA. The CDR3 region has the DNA TGTGCCAGCAGCTTAGCAGGGACAGGCACTGAAGCTTTCTTT. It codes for CASSLAGTGTEAFF.

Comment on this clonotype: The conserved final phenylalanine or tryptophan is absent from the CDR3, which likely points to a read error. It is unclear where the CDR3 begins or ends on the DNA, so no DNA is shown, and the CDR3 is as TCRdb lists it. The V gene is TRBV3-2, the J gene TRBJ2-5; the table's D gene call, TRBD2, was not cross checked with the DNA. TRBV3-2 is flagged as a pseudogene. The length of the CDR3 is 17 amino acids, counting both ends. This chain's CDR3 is CASSQEVVAGEGETQYL.

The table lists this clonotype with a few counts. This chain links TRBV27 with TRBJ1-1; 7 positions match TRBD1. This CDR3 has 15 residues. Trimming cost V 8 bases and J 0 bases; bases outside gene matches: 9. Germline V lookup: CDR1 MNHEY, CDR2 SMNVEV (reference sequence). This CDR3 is CASSPLTGLNTEAFF. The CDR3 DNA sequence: TGTGCCAGCTCACCCTTGACAGGGTTGAACACTGAAGCTTTCTTT.

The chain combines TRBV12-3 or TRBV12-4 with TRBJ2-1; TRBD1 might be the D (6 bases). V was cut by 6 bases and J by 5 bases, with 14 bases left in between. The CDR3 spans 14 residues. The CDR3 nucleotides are TGTGCCAGCAGGGGGACAACCTGGGACAATGAGCAGTTCTTC. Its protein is CASRGTTWDNEQFF.

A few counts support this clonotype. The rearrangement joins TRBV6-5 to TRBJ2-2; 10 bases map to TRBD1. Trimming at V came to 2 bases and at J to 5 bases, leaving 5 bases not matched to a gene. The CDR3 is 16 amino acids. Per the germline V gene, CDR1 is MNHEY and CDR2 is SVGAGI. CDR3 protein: CASSYDRGPRTGELFF. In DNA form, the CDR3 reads TGTGCCAGCAGTTACGACAGGGGGCCGAGGACCGGGGAGCTGTTTTTT.

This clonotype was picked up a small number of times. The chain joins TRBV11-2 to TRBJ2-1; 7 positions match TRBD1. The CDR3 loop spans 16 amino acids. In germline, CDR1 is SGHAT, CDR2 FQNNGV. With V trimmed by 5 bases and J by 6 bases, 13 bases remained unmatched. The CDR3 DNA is TGTGCCAGCAGCGACCCGGGACAGACTCCTTCCAATGAGCAGTTCTTC. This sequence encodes CASSDPGQTPSNEQFF.

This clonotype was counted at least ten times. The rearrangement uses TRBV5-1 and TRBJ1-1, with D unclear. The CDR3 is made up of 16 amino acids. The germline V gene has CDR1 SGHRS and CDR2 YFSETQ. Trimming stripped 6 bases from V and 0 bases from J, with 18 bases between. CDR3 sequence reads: CASTFGPTVMNTEAFF. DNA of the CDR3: TGCGCCAGCACCTTCGGGCCGACGGTAATGAACACTGAAGCTTTCTTT.

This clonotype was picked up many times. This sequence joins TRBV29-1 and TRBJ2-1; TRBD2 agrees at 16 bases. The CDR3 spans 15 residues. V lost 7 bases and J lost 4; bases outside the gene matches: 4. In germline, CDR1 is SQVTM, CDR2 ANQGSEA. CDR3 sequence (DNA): TGCAGCGGGGGACTAGCGGGGGGGCCTTACAATGAGCAGTTCTTC. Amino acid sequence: CSGGLAGGPYNEQFF.

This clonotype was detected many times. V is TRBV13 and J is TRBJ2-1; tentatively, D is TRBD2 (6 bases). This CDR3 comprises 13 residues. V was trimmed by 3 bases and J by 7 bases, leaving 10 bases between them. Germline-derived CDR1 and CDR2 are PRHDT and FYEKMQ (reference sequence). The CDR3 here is CASSFGTWNEQFF. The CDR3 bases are TGTGCCAGCAGCTTTGGGACTTGGAATGAGCAGTTCTTC.

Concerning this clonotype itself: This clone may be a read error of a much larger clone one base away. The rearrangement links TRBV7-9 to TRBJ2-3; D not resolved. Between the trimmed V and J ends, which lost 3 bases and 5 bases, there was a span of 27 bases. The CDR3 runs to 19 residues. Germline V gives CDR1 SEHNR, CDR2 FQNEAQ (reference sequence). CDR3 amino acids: CASSFTSYGPEAEGDTQYF. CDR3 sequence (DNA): TGTGCCAGCAGCTTCACTTCTTACGGCCCCGAGGCGGAAGGAGATACGCAGTATTTT. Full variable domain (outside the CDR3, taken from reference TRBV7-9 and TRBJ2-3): DTGVSQNPRHKITKRGQNVTFRCDPISEHNRLYWYRQTLGQGPEFLTYFQNEAQLEKSRLLSDRFSAERPKGSFSTLEIQRTEQGDSAMYLCASSFTSYGPEAEGDTQYFGPGTRLTVL.

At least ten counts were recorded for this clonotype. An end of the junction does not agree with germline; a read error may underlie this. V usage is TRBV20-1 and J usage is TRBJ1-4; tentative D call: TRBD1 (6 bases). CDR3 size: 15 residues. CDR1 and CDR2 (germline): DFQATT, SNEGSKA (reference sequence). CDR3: CSAKPLQGTKEKLFF. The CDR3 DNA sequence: TGCAGTGCTAAACCCTTACAGGGCACTAAAGAAAAACTGTTTTTT.

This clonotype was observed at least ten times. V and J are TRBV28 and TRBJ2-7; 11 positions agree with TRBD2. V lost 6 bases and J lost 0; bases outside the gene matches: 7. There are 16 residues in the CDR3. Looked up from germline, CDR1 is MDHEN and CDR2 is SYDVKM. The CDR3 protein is CASRSPSGRNSYEQYF. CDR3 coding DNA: TGTGCCAGCAGATCCCCTAGCGGGAGGAACTCCTACGAGCAGTACTTC.

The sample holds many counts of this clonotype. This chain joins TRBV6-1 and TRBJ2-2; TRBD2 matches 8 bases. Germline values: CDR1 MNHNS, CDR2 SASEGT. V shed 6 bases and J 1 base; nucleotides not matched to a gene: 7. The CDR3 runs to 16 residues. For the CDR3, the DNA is TGTGCCAGCAGCCGAGCGGGAGAGAGGAACACCGGGGAGCTGTTTTTT. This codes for CASSRAGERNTGELFF.

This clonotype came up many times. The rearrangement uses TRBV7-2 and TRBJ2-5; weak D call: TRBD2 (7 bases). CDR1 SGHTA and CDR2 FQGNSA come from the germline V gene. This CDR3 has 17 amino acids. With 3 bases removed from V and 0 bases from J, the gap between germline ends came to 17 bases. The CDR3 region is CASSLGGLYSYQETQYF. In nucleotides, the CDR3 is TGTGCCAGCAGCTTGGGGGGGCTATACTCGTACCAAGAGACCCAGTACTTC.

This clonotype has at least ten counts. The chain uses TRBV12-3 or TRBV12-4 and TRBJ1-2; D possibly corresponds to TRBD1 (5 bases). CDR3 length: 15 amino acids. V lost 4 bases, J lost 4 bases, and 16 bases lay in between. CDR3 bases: TGTGCCAGCAGTTCCGCCTTCACAGGCCTCTATGGCTACACCTTC. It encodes CASSSAFTGLYGYTF.